One TCR beta chain is described in this entry. These data are taken from a study of blood T cell repertoires in COVID-19. Study-wide background: From T cells, B-cell-depleted T cells, or PBMCs came the material, which was cDNA or gDNA.

Germline trimming cut 5 bases from V and 3 bases from J; bases unmatched to any gene: 15. The CDR3 length is 17 residues. Germline V CDR1 and CDR2: GTSNPN, SVGIG (reference sequence). Sequenced by immunoSEQ multiplex PCR; TCRdb stores in-frame clones only, minus some. The sample comprises some 340,000 clones, less than 85% of which are singletons, and approximately 3.7% rests with the top ten. The sample was peripheral blood. J is TRBJ2-4 and V is TRBV30, with 8 nucleotides matching TRBD1. This receptor was identified in a woman in her late teens or twenties with acute or convalescent COVID-19. This chain's CDR3 is CAWGRVSRGPGKNIQYF. The CDR3 DNA follows: TGTGCCTGGGGAAGGGTTTCCAGGGGGCCTGGCAAAAACATTCAGTACTTC.